This is a list of T cell receptor beta chains from one sample in a study of graft-versus-host responses after intestinal transplantation. The data were produced by immunoSEQ multiplex PCR, yet TCRdb's version contains in-frame clones alone and is incomplete. The sample holds fewer than 30,000 clones, over 75% seen once. The source material was PBMCs, sampled around 460 days after intestinal transplant. These receptors all come from a human patient who received an intestinal transplant, so some T cells may come from the graft donor. Each CDR3 is given with its conserved first and last residue. D genes are given only for firm matches. Expanded clones are given a class, and other clones once, few, many or no size at all.

j_call v_call d_call clone_size cdr3_aa cdr3_nt
TRBJ2-3 TRBV29-1 TRBD1 . CSVLIRGSTDTQYF TGCAGCGTCTTGATCAGGGGGAGCACAGATACGCAGTATTTT
TRBJ2-7 TRBV4-2 . . CASSPTTLSSYEQYF TGTGCCAGCAGCCCGACAACATTAAGCTCCTACGAGCAGTACTTC
TRBJ2-1 TRBV7-6 . . CASSLDVGGPYNEQFF TGTGCCAGCAGCTTAGATGTCGGGGGGCCCTACAATGAGCAGTTCTTC
TRBJ1-4 TRBV11-3 . . CASSSPSRRNGKLFF TGTGCCAGCAGCTCGCCATCCCGACGGAACGGAAAACTGTTTTTT
TRBJ1-1 TRBV7-9 . . CASSLGLGGEAFF TGTGCCAGCAGCTTAGGCTTAGGTGGGGAAGCTTTCTTT
TRBJ2-7 TRBV5-1 TRBD1 . CASSPLQGASGQYF TGCGCCAGCAGCCCCCTACAGGGGGCAAGCGGGCAGTACTTC
TRBJ2-6 TRBV7-8 TRBD2 . CASSPRGTSLGGANVLTF TGTGCCAGCAGCCCACGCGGGACTAGCCTTGGTGGGGCCAACGTCCTGACTTTC
TRBJ2-3 TRBV5-1 . . CASSLRLAPSTDTQYF TGCGCCAGCAGCCTTCGGCTAGCCCCTAGCACAGATACGCAGTATTTT
TRBJ2-7 TRBV18 . . CASSPGGSLSGLYF TGTGCCAGCTCACCTGGGGGATCTTTGTCGGGATTGTACTTC
TRBJ2-6 TRBV2 . . CASVSGQGSGANVLTF TGTGCCAGTGTTAGCGGCCAAGGGTCTGGGGCCAACGTCCTGACTTTC
TRBJ2-7 TRBV28 . few CASSPSGQPVVYEQYF TGTGCCAGCAGTCCCTCCGGACAGCCCGTAGTCTACGAGCAGTACTTC
TRBJ1-4 TRBV6-9 TRBD1 . CASSPGTGLSNEKLFF TGTGCCAGCAGTCCCGGGACAGGCCTTTCTAATGAAAAACTGTTTTTT
TRBJ2-3 TRBV30 TRBD1 once CAWRGQGRGTDTQYF TGTGCCTGGAGGGGACAGGGAAGGGGCACAGATACGCAGTATTTT
TRBJ2-6 TRBV27 . few CASSFSLISGANVLTF TGTGCCAGCAGTTTCTCCCTCATCTCTGGGGCCAACGTCCTGACTTTC
TRBJ1-2 TRBV6-1 TRBD1 . CASSEETGNYGYTF TGTGCCAGCAGTGAAGAGACAGGGAACTATGGCTACACCTTC
TRBJ2-2 TRBV7-3 . few CASSPTMLGGELFF TGTGCCAGCAGCCCTACCATGCTGGGCGGGGAGCTGTTTTTT
TRBJ2-4 TRBV27 TRBD1 . CASSSRGLAKNIQYF TGTGCCAGCTCCTCCAGGGGGCTAGCCAAAAACATTCAGTACTTC
TRBJ2-3 TRBV27 TRBD2 once CASSPWTSGILMSTDTQYF TGTGCCAGCAGTCCCTGGACTAGCGGCATTCTAATGAGCACAGATACGCAGTATTTT
TRBJ1-5 TRBV23-1 . . CASSPIIVGHQPQHF TGCGCCAGCAGTCCGATTATCGTGGGGCATCAGCCCCAGCATTTT
TRBJ2-7 TRBV11-2 . . CASSLAGRVSYEQYF TGTGCCAGCAGCTTAGCGGGGCGGGTCTCCTACGAGCAGTACTTC
TRBJ2-1 TRBV27 TRBD2 . CASSFGTSGSYNEQFF TGTGCCAGCAGTTTCGGGACTAGCGGGAGCTACAATGAGCAGTTCTTC
TRBJ2-7 TRBV5-1 . . CASSLDDYRVEQYF TGCGCCAGCAGCTTGGATGATTACAGGGTTGAGCAGTACTTC
TRBJ2-1 TRBV6-1 TRBD2 . CASIIGLAGADEQFF TGTGCCAGCATCATAGGACTAGCGGGAGCGGATGAGCAGTTCTTC
TRBJ2-1 TRBV6-5 . . CASSLSGRSYNEQFF TGTGCCAGCAGCTTGAGCGGGCGTTCCTACAATGAGCAGTTCTTC
TRBJ2-3 TRBV7-9 . . CASSHRTDTQYF TGTGCCAGCAGCCATCGCACAGATACGCAGTATTTT
TRBJ2-5 TRBV2 TRBD1 . CASSATDRVRETQYF TGTGCCAGCAGTGCGACGGACAGGGTGAGAGAGACCCAGTACTTC
TRBJ2-1 TRBV30 . . CAWSSGGGYNEQFF TGTGCCTGGAGTTCTGGGGGAGGCTACAATGAGCAGTTCTTC
TRBJ2-7 TRBV18 . . CASSPNSPPYEQYF TGTGCCAGCTCACCAAACAGCCCGCCCTACGAGCAGTACTTC
TRBJ1-3 TRBV30 . . CAGHRTSGNTIYF TGTGCCGGCCACAGGACCTCTGGAAACACCATATATTTT
TRBJ2-5 TRBV5-8 . . CASTPYRGLQETQYF TGTGCCAGCACCCCCTACCGGGGGCTCCAAGAGACCCAGTACTTC
TRBJ1-5 TRBV6-6 . . CASSRTVGEAQHF TGTGCCAGCAGCCGGACCGTCGGCGAGGCCCAGCATTTT
TRBJ2-7 TRBV10-3 . . CAAQGLSSYEQYF TGTGCCGCCCAGGGTCTCAGCTCCTACGAGCAGTACTTC
TRBJ2-1 TRBV19 TRBD2 . CASVKPGLAGMYEQFF TGTGCCAGTGTGAAACCGGGACTAGCGGGAATGTATGAGCAGTTCTTC
TRBJ1-4 TRBV2 . . CASSEAARNEKLFF TGTGCCAGCAGTGAAGCAGCTAGAAATGAAAAACTGTTTTTT
TRBJ2-7 TRBV7-2 . . CASSETSEQYF TGTGCCAGCAGCGAGACTAGCGAGCAGTACTTC
TRBJ2-5 TRBV7-9 . few CASSFGETQYF TGTGCCAGCAGCTTTGGGGAGACCCAGTACTTC
TRBJ1-1 TRBV9 . . CASSDVNKMNTEAFF TGTGCCAGCAGCGACGTAAATAAGATGAACACTGAAGCTTTCTTT
TRBJ2-1 TRBV5-6 TRBD2 few CASSLDSTSGQFF TGTGCCAGCAGCTTGGACTCGACTAGCGGGCAGTTCTTC
TRBJ1-5 TRBV5-1 . . CASTGKRGRQPQHF TGCGCCAGCACAGGAAAGAGGGGAAGGCAGCCCCAGCATTTT
TRBJ2-7 TRBV6-1 TRBD1 once CASSDKGTGSYEQYF TGTGCCAGCAGTGATAAAGGGACAGGCTCCTACGAGCAGTACTTC
TRBJ2-2 TRBV2 TRBD2 . CASSDVSGGHTGELFF TGTGCCAGCAGTGATGTTTCGGGAGGGCACACCGGGGAGCTGTTTTTT
TRBJ2-3 TRBV9 . . CASSVGGGTQYF TGTGCCAGCAGCGTAGGAGGGGGTACGCAGTATTTT